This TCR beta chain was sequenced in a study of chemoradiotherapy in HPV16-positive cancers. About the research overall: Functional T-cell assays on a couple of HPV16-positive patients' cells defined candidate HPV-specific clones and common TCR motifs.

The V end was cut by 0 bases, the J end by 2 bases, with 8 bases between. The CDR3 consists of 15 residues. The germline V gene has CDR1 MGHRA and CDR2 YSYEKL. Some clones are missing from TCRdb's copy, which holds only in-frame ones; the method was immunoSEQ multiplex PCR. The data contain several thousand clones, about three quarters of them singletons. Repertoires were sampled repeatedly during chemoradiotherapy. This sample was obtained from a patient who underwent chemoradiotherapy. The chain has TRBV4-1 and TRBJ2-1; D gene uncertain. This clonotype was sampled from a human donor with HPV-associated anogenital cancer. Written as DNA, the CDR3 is TGCGCCAGCAGCCAAGATACTTGGGCCTACAATGAGCAGTTCTTC. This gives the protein CASSQDTWAYNEQFF.